What follows are 15 T cell receptor beta chains derived from one specimen sequenced in a study of blood T cell repertoires in COVID-19. Method: immunoSEQ multiplex PCR; TCRdb's copy keeps in-frame clones and lacks some. The table has over 200,000 clones, about nine tenths seen once. Sequenced sample: peripheral blood. These TCRs come from a man aged 25 to 45 with COVID-19, enrolled during active disease.

This clone occurred a few times. The chain recombines TRBV28 with TRBJ1-5; D is perhaps TRBD1 (5 bases). The CDR3 is 15 residues long. Trimming stripped 3 bases from V and 3 bases from J, with 12 bases between. Germline loops: CDR1 MDHEN, CDR2 SYDVKM. The CDR3 loop reads CASSFTQGYNQPQHF. In nucleotides, the CDR3 is TGTGCCAGCAGTTTTACCCAGGGTTACAATCAGCCCCAGCATTTT. Based on the CDR3 plus reference TRBV28 and TRBJ1-5, the full variable domain is DVKVTQSSRYLVKRTGEKVFLECVQDMDHENMFWYRQDPGLGLRLIYFSYDVKMKEKGDIPEGYSVSREKKERFSLILESASTNQTSMYLCASSFTQGYNQPQHFGDGTRLSIL.

The chain recombines TRBV6-6 with TRBJ1-4; D gene uncertain. Between the trimmed V and J ends, which lost 6 bases and 5 bases, there was a span of 13 bases. Per germline, CDR1 MNHNY and CDR2 SVGAGI (reference sequence). There are 14 residues in the CDR3. CDR3 region: CASRKSGGNEKLFF. The CDR3 DNA reads as TGTGCCAGCAGGAAGTCAGGAGGAAATGAAAAACTGTTTTTT.

The chain uses TRBV19 and TRBJ2-7; 10 positions match TRBD2. V was clipped by 6 bases and J by 4 bases; unmatched bases: 6. Looked up from germline, CDR1 is LNHDA and CDR2 is SQIVND (reference sequence). This CDR3 has 14 residues. Written as DNA, the CDR3 is TGTGCCAGTAGCTCAGCGGGAGGGTCATACGAGCAGTACTTC. Its translation is CASSSAGGSYEQYF.

The CDR3: CAGTSGQVSEQYF. The CDR3 nucleotides read TGTGCCGGTACTTCGGGACAGGTGTCCGAGCAGTACTTC. This chain connects TRBV2 to TRBJ2-7; TRBD1 matches at 8 bases. Germline CDR1 and CDR2: SNHLY and FYNNEI. The junction had 12 bases not matched to a gene; V was cut back by 11 bases and J by 6 bases. The CDR3 runs to 13 residues.

The chain links TRBV18 to TRBJ1-2, with TRBD1 as a possible D gene (6 bases). CDR3 length: 15 residues. Trimming shortened V by 2 bases and J by 3 bases, and 13 bases separated the two germline ends. Germline-derived CDR1 and CDR2 are KGHSH and LQKENI. The CDR3 nucleotides read TGTGCCAGCTCACCAGGTATACCAGGGGACTATGGCTACACCTTC. Translated: CASSPGIPGDYGYTF.

V usage is TRBV19 and J usage is TRBJ1-6, with D tentatively TRBD1 (5 bases). CDR3 length: 16 residues. CDR1 is LNHDA and CDR2 is SQIVND in the germline V gene (reference sequence). Trimming shortened V by 3 bases and J by 2 bases, and 11 bases separated the two germline ends. In DNA, the CDR3 is TGTGCCAGTAGTATGTGGGCAGGGACCTATAATTCACCCCTCCACTTT. This sequence encodes CASSMWAGTYNSPLHF.

The V gene is TRBV5-6, the J gene TRBJ1-1, with D unresolved. Germline V gene data show CDR1 as SGHDT and CDR2 as YYEEEE. The CDR3 is 15 residues long. V shed 6 bases and J shed 4 bases, with 19 bases lying between them. CDR3: CASIIMREGFTEAFF. The CDR3 DNA reads as TGTGCCAGCATCATCATGAGGGAAGGTTTCACTGAAGCTTTCTTT.

The chain carries TRBV27 and TRBJ2-1; possibly TRBD2 for D (7 bases). The CDR3 has 16 residues. Per the germline V gene, CDR1 is MNHEY and CDR2 is SMNVEV (reference sequence). V lost 1 base and J 2 bases, leaving 12 bases between the germline ends. The DNA for the CDR3 is TGTGCCAGCAGTTTATGGGGGAGGGACACCTACAATGAGCAGTTCTTC. As protein: CASSLWGRDTYNEQFF.

The rearrangement uses TRBV5-1 and TRBJ1-2; no clear D gene. Germline V gives CDR1 SGHRS, CDR2 YFSETQ. V lost 6 bases and J lost 2, with 11 bases in between. This CDR3 contains 13 residues. In DNA, the CDR3 is TGCGCCAGCACCCCAGCGGGCAACTATGGCTACACCTTC. It encodes CASTPAGNYGYTF. The variable domain in full, with the rest retrieved from reference TRBV5-1 and TRBJ1-2, is KAGVTQTPRYLIKTRGQQVTLSCSPISGHRSVSWYQQTPGQGLQFLFEYFSETQRNKGNFPGRFSGRQFSNSRSEMNVSTLELGDSALYLCASTPAGNYGYTFGSGTRLTVV.

The J gene is TRBJ2-3, the V gene TRBV19, with D possibly being TRBD1 (6 bases). The germline gives CDR1 LNHDA, CDR2 SQIVND (reference sequence). This CDR3 region has 14 residues. Trimming took off 1 base at V and 10 bases at J, with 15 bases between the two ends. CDR3 DNA: TGTGCCAGTAGTATAGGGGCAACAGGGTTGGCGCAGTATTTT. Translated: CASSIGATGLAQYF.

The chain joins TRBV9 to TRBJ2-1; TRBD2 matches at 12 bases. The trim removed 0 bases at V and 9 bases at J, leaving 7 bases unmatched. In germline, CDR1 is SGDLS, CDR2 YYNGEE. The CDR3 totals 16 residues. Here the CDR3 reads CASSVVSSGRAGEQFF. The DNA for the CDR3 is TGTGCCAGCAGCGTAGTTTCTAGCGGGAGGGCCGGTGAGCAGTTCTTC.

The genes are TRBV2 and TRBJ1-6, with TRBD1 matching 7 bases. Germline V lookup: CDR1 SNHLY, CDR2 FYNNEI. V was clipped by 6 bases and J by 7 bases; unmatched bases: 9. The CDR3 covers 15 residues. The CDR3 DNA reads TGTGCCAGCAGGAACAGGGGATCCGAAAATTCACCCCTCCACTTT. It translates to CASRNRGSENSPLHF.

The V gene is TRBV12-1, the J gene TRBJ2-7; the table's D gene call, TRBD2, was not cross checked with the DNA. TRBV12-1 counts as a pseudogene. The CDR3 has 18 residues. CDR3 amino acids: CASSFATKHPGGSYEQYF. The CDR3, as DNA: TGTGCCAGCAGCTTTGCCACTAAACACCCCGGAGGAAGCTACGAGCAGTACTTC.

The chain has TRBV19 and TRBJ1-1; 7 bases match TRBD1. The germline V gene has CDR1 LNHDA and CDR2 SQIVND (reference sequence). This CDR3 is 15 amino acids long. V lost 5 bases and J lost 3; bases outside the gene matches: 9. The CDR3: CASSGGQSYDTEAFF. DNA for the CDR3: TGTGCCAGTAGTGGGGGACAGTCCTACGACACTGAAGCTTTCTTT. The whole variable domain, remainder taken from reference TRBV19 and TRBJ1-1, is DGGITQSPKYLFRKEGQNVTLSCEQNLNHDAMYWYRQDPGQGLRLIYYSQIVNDFQKGDIAEGYSVSREKKESFPLTVTSAQKNPTAFYLCASSGGQSYDTEAFFGQGTRLTVV.

The rearrangement uses TRBV24-1 and TRBJ2-1; maybe TRBD1 (6 bases). The CDR3 sequence is 16 residues long. Per the germline V gene, CDR1 is KGHDR and CDR2 is SFDVKD. The ends were cut back, 3 bases at V and 1 base at J, with 12 bases in the middle. As DNA, the CDR3 is TGTGCCACCAGTGATGATACAGGGCGGTCCTACAATGAGCAGTTCTTC. Residues: CATSDDTGRSYNEQFF.